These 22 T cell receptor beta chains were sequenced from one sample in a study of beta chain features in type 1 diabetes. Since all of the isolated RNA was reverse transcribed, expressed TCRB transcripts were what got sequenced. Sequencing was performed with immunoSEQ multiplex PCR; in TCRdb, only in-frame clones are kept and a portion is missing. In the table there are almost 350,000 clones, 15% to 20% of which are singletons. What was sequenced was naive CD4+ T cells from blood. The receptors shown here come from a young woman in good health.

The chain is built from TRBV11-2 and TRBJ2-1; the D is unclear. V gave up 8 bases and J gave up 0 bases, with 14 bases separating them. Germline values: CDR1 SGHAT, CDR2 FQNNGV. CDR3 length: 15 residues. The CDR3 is CASLPSFSSYNEQFF. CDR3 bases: TGTGCCAGCCTCCCCTCCTTCAGCTCCTACAATGAGCAGTTCTTC.

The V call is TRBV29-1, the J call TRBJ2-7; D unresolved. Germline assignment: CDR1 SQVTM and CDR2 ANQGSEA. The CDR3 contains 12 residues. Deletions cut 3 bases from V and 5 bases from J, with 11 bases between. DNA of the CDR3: TGCAGCGTTGATGATGCTGGCCACGAGCAGTACTTC. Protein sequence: CSVDDAGHEQYF.

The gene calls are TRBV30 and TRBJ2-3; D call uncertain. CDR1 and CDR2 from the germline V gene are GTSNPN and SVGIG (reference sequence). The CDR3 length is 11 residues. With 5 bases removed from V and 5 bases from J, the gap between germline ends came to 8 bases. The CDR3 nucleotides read TGTGCCTGGCTTGTCGGAGATACGCAGTATTTT. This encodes CAWLVGDTQYF.

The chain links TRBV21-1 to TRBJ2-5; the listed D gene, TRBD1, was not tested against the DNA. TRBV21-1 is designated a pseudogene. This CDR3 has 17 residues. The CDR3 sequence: CASSQGEADRKGETQYF. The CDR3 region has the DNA TGTGCCAGCAGCCAGGGGGAAGCGGACAGGAAGGGAGAGACCCAGTACTTC.

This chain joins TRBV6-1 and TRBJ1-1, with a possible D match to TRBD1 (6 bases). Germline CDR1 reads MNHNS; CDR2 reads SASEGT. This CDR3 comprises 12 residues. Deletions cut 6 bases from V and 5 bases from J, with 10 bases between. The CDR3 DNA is TGTGCCAGCAGAAAGGGGGGGACTGAAGCTTTCTTT. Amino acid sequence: CASRKGGTEAFF.

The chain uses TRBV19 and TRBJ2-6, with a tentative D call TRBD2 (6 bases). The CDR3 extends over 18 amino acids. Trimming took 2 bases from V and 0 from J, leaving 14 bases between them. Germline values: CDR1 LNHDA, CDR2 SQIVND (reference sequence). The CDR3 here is CASSISRGSVSGANVLTF. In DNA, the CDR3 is TGTGCCAGTAGTATAAGTCGGGGGAGTGTCTCTGGGGCCAACGTCCTGACTTTC.

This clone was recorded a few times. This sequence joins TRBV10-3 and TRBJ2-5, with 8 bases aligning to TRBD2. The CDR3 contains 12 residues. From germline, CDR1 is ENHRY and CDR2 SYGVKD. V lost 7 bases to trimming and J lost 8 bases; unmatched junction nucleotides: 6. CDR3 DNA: TGTGCCATCAAAGAGAGCGGGAGCACCCAGTACTTC. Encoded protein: CAIKESGSTQYF.

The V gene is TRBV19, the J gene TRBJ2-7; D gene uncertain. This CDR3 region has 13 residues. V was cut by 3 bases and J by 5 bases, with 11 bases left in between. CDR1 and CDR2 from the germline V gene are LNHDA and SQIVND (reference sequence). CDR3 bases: TGTGCCAGTAGTATCTCCAGGTACCACGAGCAGTACTTC. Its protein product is CASSISRYHEQYF.

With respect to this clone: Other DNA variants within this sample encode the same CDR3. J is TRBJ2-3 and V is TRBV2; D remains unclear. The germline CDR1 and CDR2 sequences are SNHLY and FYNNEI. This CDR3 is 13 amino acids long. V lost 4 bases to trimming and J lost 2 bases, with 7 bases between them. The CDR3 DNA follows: TGTGCCAGCAGTGTTCTCTCCACAGATACGCAGTATTTT. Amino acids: CASSVLSTDTQYF. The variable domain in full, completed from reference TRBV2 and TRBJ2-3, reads EPEVTQTPSHQVTQMGQEVILRCVPISNHLYFYWYRQILGQKVEFLVSFYNNEISEKSEIFDDQFSVERPDGSNFTLKIRSTKLEDSAMYFCASSVLSTDTQYFGPGTRLTVL.

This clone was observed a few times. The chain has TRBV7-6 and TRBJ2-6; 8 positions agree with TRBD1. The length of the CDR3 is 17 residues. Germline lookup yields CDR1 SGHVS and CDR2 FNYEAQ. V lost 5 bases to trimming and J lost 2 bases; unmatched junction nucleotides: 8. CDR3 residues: CASSTDRGTTGANVLTF. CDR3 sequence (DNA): TGTGCCAGCAGCACCGACAGGGGAACAACTGGGGCCAACGTCCTGACTTTC.

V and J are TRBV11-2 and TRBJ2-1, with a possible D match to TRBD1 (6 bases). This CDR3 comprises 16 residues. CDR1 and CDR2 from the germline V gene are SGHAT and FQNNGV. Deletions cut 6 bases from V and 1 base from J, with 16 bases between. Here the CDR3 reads CASRLIQGSSYNEQFF. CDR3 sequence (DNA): TGTGCCAGCAGACTTATTCAGGGGAGTTCCTACAATGAGCAGTTCTTC.

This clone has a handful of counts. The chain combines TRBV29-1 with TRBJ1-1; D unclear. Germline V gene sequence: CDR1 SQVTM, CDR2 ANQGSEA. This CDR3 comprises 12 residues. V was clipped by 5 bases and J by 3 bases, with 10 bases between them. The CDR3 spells CSVHSWDTEAFF. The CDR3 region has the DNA TGCAGCGTTCACAGTTGGGACACTGAAGCTTTCTTT.

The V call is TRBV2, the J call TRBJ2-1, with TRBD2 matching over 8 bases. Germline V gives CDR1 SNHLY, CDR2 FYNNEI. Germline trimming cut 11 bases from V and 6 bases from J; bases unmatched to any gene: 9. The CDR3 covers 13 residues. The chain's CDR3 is CAYGLGLANEQFF. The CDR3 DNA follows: TGTGCCTATGGATTAGGACTAGCCAATGAGCAGTTCTTC.

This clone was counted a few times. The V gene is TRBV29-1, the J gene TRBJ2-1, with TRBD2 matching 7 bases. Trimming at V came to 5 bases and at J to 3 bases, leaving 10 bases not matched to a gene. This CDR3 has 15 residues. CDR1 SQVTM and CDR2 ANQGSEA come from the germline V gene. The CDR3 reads CSVRLVGGFYNEQFF. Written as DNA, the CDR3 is TGCAGCGTTAGGTTAGTGGGAGGGTTCTACAATGAGCAGTTCTTC.

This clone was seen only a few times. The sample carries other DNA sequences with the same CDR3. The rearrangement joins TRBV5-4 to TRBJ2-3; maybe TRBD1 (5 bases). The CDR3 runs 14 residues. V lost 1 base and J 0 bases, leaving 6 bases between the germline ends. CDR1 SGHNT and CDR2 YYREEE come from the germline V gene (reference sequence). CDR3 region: CASSLQGSTDTQYF. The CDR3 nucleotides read TGTGCCAGCAGCTTGCAGGGAAGCACAGATACGCAGTATTTT. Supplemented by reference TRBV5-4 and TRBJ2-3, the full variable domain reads ETGVTQSPTHLIKTRGQQVTLRCSSQSGHNTVSWYQQALGQGPQFIFQYYREEENGRGNFPPRFSGLQFPNYSSELNVNALELDDSALYLCASSLQGSTDTQYFGPGTRLTVL.

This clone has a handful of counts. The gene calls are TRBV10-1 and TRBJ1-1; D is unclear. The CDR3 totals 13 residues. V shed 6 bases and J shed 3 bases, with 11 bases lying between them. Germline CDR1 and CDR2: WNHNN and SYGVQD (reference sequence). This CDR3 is CASRSNSDTEAFF. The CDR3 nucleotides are TGCGCCAGCAGGTCAAATTCGGACACTGAAGCTTTCTTT.

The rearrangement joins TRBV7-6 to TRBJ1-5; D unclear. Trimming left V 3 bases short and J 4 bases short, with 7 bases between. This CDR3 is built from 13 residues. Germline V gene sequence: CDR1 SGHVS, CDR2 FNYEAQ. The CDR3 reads CASSFQENQPQHF. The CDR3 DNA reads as TGTGCCAGCAGCTTCCAGGAAAATCAGCCCCAGCATTTT.

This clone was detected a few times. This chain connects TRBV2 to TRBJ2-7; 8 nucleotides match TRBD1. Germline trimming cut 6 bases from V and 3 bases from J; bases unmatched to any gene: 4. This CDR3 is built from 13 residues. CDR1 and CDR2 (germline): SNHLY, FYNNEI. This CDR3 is CASRRTGRYEQYF. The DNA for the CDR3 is TGTGCCAGCAGGCGGACAGGGCGCTACGAGCAGTACTTC.

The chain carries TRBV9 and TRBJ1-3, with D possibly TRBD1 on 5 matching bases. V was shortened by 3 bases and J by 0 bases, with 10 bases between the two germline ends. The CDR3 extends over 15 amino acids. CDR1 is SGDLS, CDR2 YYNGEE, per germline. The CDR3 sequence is CASSGTSLSGNTIYF. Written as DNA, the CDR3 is TGTGCCAGCAGCGGGACAAGTCTCTCTGGAAACACCATATATTTT.

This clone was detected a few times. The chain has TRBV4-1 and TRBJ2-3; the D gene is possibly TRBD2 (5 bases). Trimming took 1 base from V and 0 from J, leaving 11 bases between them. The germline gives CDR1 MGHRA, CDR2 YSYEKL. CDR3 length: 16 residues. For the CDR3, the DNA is TGCGCCAGCAGCCAAGGGCGCAGGACTAGCACAGATACGCAGTATTTT. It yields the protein CASSQGRRTSTDTQYF.

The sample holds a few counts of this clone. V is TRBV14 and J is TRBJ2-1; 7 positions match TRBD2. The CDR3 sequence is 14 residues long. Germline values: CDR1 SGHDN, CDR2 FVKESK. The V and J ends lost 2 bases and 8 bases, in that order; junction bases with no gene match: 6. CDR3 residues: CASSQLGGSYEQFF. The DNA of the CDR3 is TGTGCCAGCAGCCAATTGGGCGGGAGCTATGAGCAGTTCTTC.

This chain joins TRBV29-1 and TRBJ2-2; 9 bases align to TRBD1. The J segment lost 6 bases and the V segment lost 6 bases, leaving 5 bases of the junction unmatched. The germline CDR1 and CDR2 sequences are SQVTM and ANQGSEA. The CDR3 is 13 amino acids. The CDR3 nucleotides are TGCAGCGTCCGGACAGGGGTCGCCGGGGAGCTGTTTTTT. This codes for CSVRTGVAGELFF.